A selection of T cell receptor beta chains follows, all from one sample in a study of PD-L1 blockade in urothelial cancer. Assay used: immunoSEQ multiplex PCR; TCRdb lists only in-frame clones, some missing. The sample contains about 56,000 clones, about 85% of which appear only once. The sample here was PBMCs, taken around atezolizumab (anti-PD-L1) treatment. The source is a man aged 65-85 years with urothelial cancer. Each CDR3 is given with its conserved first and last residue. Each record gives: V gene, D gene, CDR3 protein. D genes are given only for firm matches.

V gene: TRBV5-1; D gene: -; CDR3 protein: CASRPPSSYEQYF
V gene: TRBV21-1; D gene: -; CDR3 protein: CASSKEEGYEQFF
V gene: TRBV7-9; D gene: TRBD2; CDR3 protein: CASSLGVAGGPGETQYF
V gene: TRBV7-9; D gene: TRBD1; CDR3 protein: CASSPGQGAQAFF
V gene: TRBV27; D gene: -; CDR3 protein: CASSPPGGRSEQYF
V gene: TRBV6-1; D gene: TRBD2; CDR3 protein: CASSDSGSMVNEQFF
V gene: TRBV9; D gene: TRBD2; CDR3 protein: CASSSRLAQSDTQYF
V gene: TRBV6-1; D gene: -; CDR3 protein: CASSEWDMGNTEAFF
V gene: TRBV4-1; D gene: -; CDR3 protein: CASSQEAGRDYGYTF
V gene: TRBV4-1; D gene: -; CDR3 protein: CASSQDVGAYGYTF
V gene: TRBV7-9; D gene: TRBD2; CDR3 protein: CASSLTSGSTDTQYF
V gene: TRBV9; D gene: TRBD1; CDR3 protein: CASSPWDRKNEQYF
V gene: TRBV7-9; D gene: TRBD2; CDR3 protein: CASSQGLAGNEQYF
V gene: TRBV29-1; D gene: -; CDR3 protein: CSGTTGFEAFF
V gene: TRBV21-1; D gene: -; CDR3 protein: CASSTRTRKARNQPQHF
V gene: TRBV5-1; D gene: TRBD1; CDR3 protein: CASRGTGNNNEQFF
V gene: TRBV30; D gene: TRBD2; CDR3 protein: CAWSLAGGRYEQYF
V gene: TRBV14; D gene: TRBD2; CDR3 protein: CASSHMGGSSVTGELFF
V gene: TRBV27; D gene: -; CDR3 protein: CASSLYARDYEQYF
V gene: TRBV5-6; D gene: -; CDR3 protein: CASSRPTGSPYEQYF
V gene: TRBV6-6; D gene: TRBD1; CDR3 protein: CASSRQGSEQYF
V gene: TRBV18; D gene: -; CDR3 protein: CASSPPGDTSYEQYF
V gene: TRBV11-2; D gene: -; CDR3 protein: CASSPPGLNREEGTEAFF
V gene: TRBV29-1; D gene: TRBD2; CDR3 protein: CSVATGLAGGYQETQYF
V gene: TRBV15; D gene: TRBD2; CDR3 protein: CATTPGLADNEQFF
V gene: TRBV6-1; D gene: -; CDR3 protein: CASSEIFSANYGYTF
V gene: TRBV4-2; D gene: -; CDR3 protein: CATRPGHQSTEAFF
V gene: TRBV9; D gene: -; CDR3 protein: CASSVDGGSRNTIYF
V gene: TRBV2; D gene: -; CDR3 protein: CASRGDGVEKLFF
V gene: TRBV5-1; D gene: TRBD1; CDR3 protein: CASSMGQGTEKLFF
V gene: TRBV13; D gene: TRBD1; CDR3 protein: CASSPEDRVDYGYTF
V gene: TRBV11-2; D gene: -; CDR3 protein: CASSLGSRGGETQYF
V gene: TRBV6-1; D gene: -; CDR3 protein: CASSESPTVYGYTF
V gene: TRBV7-8; D gene: TRBD2; CDR3 protein: CASSLGRERYTGELFF
V gene: TRBV7-3; D gene: TRBD2; CDR3 protein: CASSLAGAPMNEQFF
V gene: TRBV27; D gene: -; CDR3 protein: CASSSGGGVDQPQHF
V gene: TRBV28; D gene: -; CDR3 protein: CASSLLPLSSGNTIYF
V gene: TRBV15; D gene: -; CDR3 protein: CATSRDSGSYTF
V gene: TRBV5-4; D gene: TRBD1; CDR3 protein: CASTPPDRETEAFF
V gene: TRBV5-4; D gene: TRBD1; CDR3 protein: CASSIDRDDEQFF
V gene: TRBV11-1; D gene: -; CDR3 protein: CASSFLGQQNTEAFF
V gene: TRBV18; D gene: -; CDR3 protein: CASSPPAGEHRYAYF
V gene: TRBV6-1; D gene: TRBD2; CDR3 protein: CASSDEASGSGEQYF
V gene: TRBV30; D gene: -; CDR3 protein: CAWSVGAGQSYEQYF
V gene: TRBV6-4; D gene: -; CDR3 protein: CASSESPGGHEQYF
V gene: TRBV6-1; D gene: -; CDR3 protein: CASSELALGNTEAFF
V gene: TRBV9; D gene: -; CDR3 protein: CASSVGASYSYEQYF
V gene: TRBV28; D gene: -; CDR3 protein: CASRPDMRPNEQFF
V gene: TRBV2; D gene: TRBD1; CDR3 protein: CASSGFGQGGLAQYF
V gene: TRBV5-1; D gene: -; CDR3 protein: CASSSDSQNTEAFF